This T cell receptor beta chain was obtained from a study of OX40 agonist ivuxolimab in advanced cancers. Study as a whole: Cohort: approximately 79% men, mean age about 60, aged about 20 to 90.

V lost 0 bases to trimming and J lost 15 bases, with 9 bases between them. The CDR3 loop spans 11 amino acids. Germline lookup yields CDR1 SGHVS and CDR2 FNYEAQ. TCRdb's copy holds only in-frame clones and misses some; the assay was immunoSEQ multiplex PCR. The sample holds around 25,000 clones, 75% to 90% seen once. The TCR comes from an adult with an advanced solid tumor such as melanoma, head and neck, liver or kidney cancer. Material: CD4+ or CD8+ T cells sorted from blood, obtained in a trial of the OX40 agonist ivuxolimab. This chain links TRBV7-6 with TRBJ2-1; maybe TRBD2 (5 bases). DNA of the CDR3: TGTGCCAGCAGCTTAGCGGCTAGCTTGTTCTTC. It is translated as CASSLAASLFF.